This T cell receptor beta chain was sequenced for a study of glioma-infiltrating T cells after dendritic cell vaccination (TCRdb year 2016). Broadly, across the study: Of the approximately 15 glioblastoma patients in the cohort, all drawn from Phase I and II dendritic cell vaccination trials, 9 were newly diagnosed and 6 had recurrent disease. Patients received autologous tumor lysate-pulsed dendritic cell vaccination between about 2003 and 2013. The vaccine consisted of monocyte-derived dendritic cells cultured less than 9 days with IL-4 and GM-CSF, then pulsed overnight with autologous tumor lysate. Each patient got three intradermal injections of the dendritic cell vaccine, spaced at biweekly intervals, in the arm below the axilla. Tumor-infiltrating lymphocyte content was quantified and tumor and blood repertoires were compared in dendritic cell-vaccinated glioblastoma patients by deep sequencing of TCR beta CDR3 regions. Survival after dendritic cell vaccination was correlated with TCR sequencing metrics, such as TIL content and the overlap between tumor and blood repertoires.

General conclusions and limits of the study: The three-group TCR overlap response model was characterized as speculative, and prospective validation of the model was stated to be required. TCR clonality showed no direct relationship with survival, which suggests that a diverse polyclonal response may be important. After dendritic cell vaccination, a higher estimated pretreatment TIL content predicted longer time to progression and overall survival. The cohort was small and heterogeneous, only a few patients had full blood and tumor sets, and even fewer had initial-recurrent tumor pairs.

Note on this clone: Its antigen is currently not known. Per-base qualities were not stored, and no clone one base away is much larger.

The label giving this sample's time point can be read as: after dendritic cell vaccination, including at tumor progression/relapse. Patients were selected on the basis of adequate residual fresh-frozen tumor tissue and more than two years of available survival data. None of the glioblastoma patients carried an isocitrate dehydrogenase mutation, although molecular status otherwise varied. PBMC collection took place before vaccination, two weeks after the third vaccination, and at tumor progression if progression occurred. Genomic DNA was extracted with the Qiagen DNeasy Blood extraction Kit. The immunoSEQ assay amplified TCRB CDR3 regions from approximately 1.8 micrograms of genomic DNA, or from all available DNA when less than that amount was available. For multiplex PCR, 60 forward primers for TCR V beta segments and 13 reverse primers for J beta segments were used. To estimate reads per starting template, synthetic control templates were spiked into each sample at limiting dilution. Sequencing produced 87 bp reads on the Illumina HiSeq System. The paper's data handling went like this. PCR and sequencing errors were removed by a nearest neighbor algorithm that merged closely related sequences. TCR overlap was measured as the percentage of unique tumor TCR beta sequences also present in the same patient's peripheral blood. Entries here come from immuneACCESS through TCRdb and include only in-frame sequences with V and J called. Some clones fail to appear in such tables; in the studies checked, an unresolved V gene covers under half of the shortfall, and the cause of the remainder is unknown. That table furnishes V, J and clone size, whereas the DNA furnished D and trimming. This sample comprises some 99,000 clones, 80% of them detected only once. The top ten hold 5.4% of the sample.

The sequence was collected from a human donor with glioblastoma. Source: blood, taken after dendritic cell vaccination.

The DNA sequence reads TGTGCCAGCAGCTTCGTGTCCCGATGGACAGGGGAAGAGACCATATATTTT. Its protein reads: CASSFVSRWTGEETIYF. The chain joins TRBV11-2 to TRBJ1-3, and TRBD1 matches 9 of the central bases. Trimmed from V: 3 bases; trimmed from J: 10 bases; junction bases lacking a gene match: 16. The cysteine opens and the phenylalanine closes a CDR3 of 17 amino acids. Only CDR3 DNA is held: 51 bases, read in frame from base 1. CDR1 and CDR2, looked up from the germline V gene, are SGHAT and FQNNGV.